Reported below is one TCR beta chain. What antigen it recognizes has not been identified. Base qualities are not provided; no much larger clone lies one nucleotide away. This record belongs to a study of blood T cell repertoires in COVID-19 (dated by TCRdb to 2020 to 2022). Regarding the study in general: Samples covering the acute and convalescent phases of COVID-19 were provided by collaborators in the United States, Italy and Spain. The prospective study material was composed of cDNA or gDNA derived from T cells, B-cell-depleted T cells, or PBMCs. The dataset comprised deeply sampled blood TCRbeta repertoires from subjects exposed to, actively infected with, or recovered from COVID-19. A freely available public database, intended as a resource for researchers studying the immune response to SARS-CoV-2, is where the repertoires were released. Samples were obtained from the ongoing ImmuneRACE study (first 160 participants) and from about 1,300 subjects provided by 6 global collaborators. A de-identified subject ID, COVID-19 status, age in years and sex were almost always included in the sample metadata. Where available, HLA class I and class II types were obtained from metadata supplied by the sample provider rather than from assay-based typing.

Here is what the overall study found, with its caveats: Clinical and demographic metadata were provided uncurated, with the amount varying by source and participant.

At one collaborating source in Seattle, patients were enrolled during active infection and were followed longitudinally through the course of disease. Each collaborating institution followed its own protocols to collect whole blood in K2EDTA tubes. For TCRbeta analysis, collaborators shipped samples as frozen whole blood, isolated PBMCs, or DNA extracted from either of those sample types. The immunoSEQ Assay, a bias-controlled multiplex PCR, was used to amplify TCRbeta CDR3 regions from genomic DNA. The study's own analysis went as follows. Within the assay, amplification of reference gene primers was used to estimate how many nucleated cells each sample contained. To quantify the absolute abundance of each unique TCRbeta CDR3 rearrangement, sequence reads were collapsed and filtered. For each sample, productive Simpson clonality was calculated as the square root of Simpson's diversity index over productive rearrangements. Here the immuneACCESS table is served through TCRdb, limited to in-frame sequences with V and J called. Missing clones are a known gap in these copies; in checked studies unresolved V genes cover under half, and the rest lacks a known reason. That table furnishes V, J and clone size, whereas the DNA furnished D and trimming. This sample holds 450,000 or so clones; 75% to 90% were observed only once. The top ten hold around 0.9% of the sample.

The TCR sequence derives from a man younger than 35 with COVID-19, enrolled during active disease. Input material: peripheral blood.

The CDR3 amino acid sequence is: CASTPGQGIEKLFF. At the DNA level, the sequence is TGTGCCAGCACACCGGGACAGGGTATTGAAAAACTGTTTTTT. Rearrangement joined TRBV2 to TRBJ1-4; TRBD1 fits 9 bases in the junction. The V end gives up 7 bases and the J end 7 bases, leaving 7 bases in the junction not matched to a gene. Spanning cysteine to phenylalanine, the CDR3 consists of 14 amino acids. Here the CDR3 DNA is all that survives: 42 bases in frame from base 1. In the germline V gene, CDR1 corresponds to SNHLY and CDR2 to FYNNEI.